Each of the 21 T cell receptor beta chains below was sequenced from the same sample in a study of cytomegalovirus exposure and HLA in healthy donors. PCR involved 60 Vbeta and 13 Jbeta primers. Clones were sequenced by immunoSEQ multiplex PCR, and TCRdb holds only the in-frame ones, with some missing. The table includes about 130,000 clones, around 70% detected once. The sequenced material came from PBMCs. These receptor sequences come from a male donor in good health and CMV-seronegative.

The rearrangement links TRBV7-3 to TRBJ2-7, with TRBD2 as a possible D gene (6 bases). This CDR3 contains 15 residues. Germline lookup yields CDR1 SGHTA and CDR2 FQGTGA. Trimming took 2 bases from V and 0 from J, leaving 11 bases between them. The CDR3 bases are TGTGCCAGCAGCTTAGGTAGCGGCGTCTCCTACGAGCAGTACTTC. Amino acids: CASSLGSGVSYEQYF.

The chain combines TRBV5-1 with TRBJ1-1; TRBD1 might be the D (6 bases). The germline gives CDR1 SGHRS, CDR2 YFSETQ. The ends were cut back, 1 base at V and 0 bases at J, with 13 bases in the middle. The CDR3 loop spans 16 amino acids. The CDR3 DNA is TGCGCCAGCAGCTTGCCCAGGGGCGAGATGAACACTGAAGCTTTCTTT. Encoded protein: CASSLPRGEMNTEAFF. The complete variable domain, with remaining parts taken from reference TRBV5-1 and TRBJ1-1, reads KAGVTQTPRYLIKTRGQQVTLSCSPISGHRSVSWYQQTPGQGLQFLFEYFSETQRNKGNFPGRFSGRQFSNSRSEMNVSTLELGDSALYLCASSLPRGEMNTEAFFGQGTRLTVV.

The rearrangement links TRBV18 to TRBJ1-2; 10 bases map to TRBD1. The germline V gene has CDR1 KGHSH and CDR2 LQKENI. The CDR3 extends over 17 amino acids. J gave up 4 bases and V 3 bases, and 11 bases lay outside the gene matches. The CDR3 DNA reads as TGTGCCAGCTCACCCGGGACAGGGGCCACCCCCGGCTATGGCTACACCTTC. Translation: CASSPGTGATPGYGYTF.

CDR3: CASSKTSGSSYEQYF. The DNA of the CDR3 is TGTGCCAGCAGTAAGACTAGCGGCAGCTCCTACGAGCAGTACTTC. This chain uses TRBV28 with TRBJ2-7; 9 nucleotides line up with TRBD2. V shed 5 bases and J 0 bases; nucleotides not matched to a gene: 5. Per germline, CDR1 MDHEN and CDR2 SYDVKM. This CDR3 has 15 amino acids. Complete variable domain (other parts from reference TRBV28 and TRBJ2-7): DVKVTQSSRYLVKRTGEKVFLECVQDMDHENMFWYRQDPGLGLRLIYFSYDVKMKEKGDIPEGYSVSREKKERFSLILESASTNQTSMYLCASSKTSGSSYEQYFGPGTRLTVT.

This chain joins TRBV19 and TRBJ2-7; TRBD2 aligns across 8 bases. The germline gives CDR1 LNHDA, CDR2 SQIVND (reference sequence). This CDR3 spans 16 amino acids. J gave up 1 base and V 1 base, and 6 bases lay outside the gene matches. The CDR3 region is CASSIARAGGSYEQYF. As DNA, the CDR3 is TGTGCCAGTAGTATAGCTCGCGCGGGAGGTTCCTACGAGCAGTACTTC.

This chain joins TRBV27 and TRBJ2-3, with 8 nucleotides matching TRBD2. The germline V gene has CDR1 MNHEY and CDR2 SMNVEV (reference sequence). The CDR3 is 16 residues long. V shed 5 bases and J 5 bases; nucleotides not matched to a gene: 12. The CDR3 sequence is CASSTISGSWLDTQYF. The CDR3 DNA reads TGTGCCAGCAGTACCATCAGCGGGAGTTGGTTAGATACGCAGTATTTT.

V gene TRBV27 combines with J gene TRBJ2-5; a weak D match, TRBD1 (6 bases). Looked up from germline, CDR1 is MNHEY and CDR2 is SMNVEV (reference sequence). This CDR3 is built from 13 residues. Trimming shortened V by 8 bases and J by 5 bases, and 15 bases separated the two germline ends. This CDR3 reads CASPDSLLETQYF. The CDR3 DNA follows: TGTGCCAGCCCGGACAGCCTACTGGAGACCCAGTACTTC.

The chain employs TRBV7-2 and TRBJ2-2; TRBD2 aligns across 12 bases. Trimming removed 3 bases from V and 4 bases from J; junction bases left unmatched: 3. The CDR3 length is 16 residues. Germline V gives CDR1 SGHTA, CDR2 FQGNSA. CDR3 residues: CASSFGLAGFTGELFF. As DNA, the CDR3 is TGTGCCAGCAGCTTCGGACTAGCGGGGTTCACCGGGGAGCTGTTTTTT.

The chain carries TRBV2 and TRBJ2-4; 10 positions agree with TRBD1. V trimming: 6 bases; J trimming: 6 bases; junction bases outside the gene matches: 2. Germline loops: CDR1 SNHLY, CDR2 FYNNEI. This CDR3 region has 13 residues. CDR3 amino acids: CASRGDRGNIQYF. The CDR3 DNA reads TGTGCCAGCAGGGGGGACAGGGGAAACATTCAGTACTTC. The whole variable domain, filled in from reference TRBV2 and TRBJ2-4, reads EPEVTQTPSHQVTQMGQEVILRCVPISNHLYFYWYRQILGQKVEFLVSFYNNEISEKSEIFDDQFSVERPDGSNFTLKIRSTKLEDSAMYFCASRGDRGNIQYFGAGTRLSVL.

This clone was counted a single time. The V call is TRBV7-2, the J call TRBJ2-7, with TRBD1 as a possible D gene (6 bases). Germline V gene sequence: CDR1 SGHTA, CDR2 FQGNSA. Trimming took 4 bases from V and 6 from J, leaving 16 bases between them. The CDR3 spans 14 residues. CDR3 coding DNA: TGTGCCAGCAGCTCAGGGACACCTACTAGCGAGCAGTACTTC. Translating it yields CASSSGTPTSEQYF.

Only a few counts were recorded for this clone. The rearrangement joins TRBV6-1 to TRBJ2-7; D is ambiguous. Per germline, CDR1 MNHNS and CDR2 SASEGT. This CDR3 has 14 amino acids. The germline V and J ends were trimmed by 2 bases and 4 bases, with 12 bases remaining between them. CDR3: CASSETGFYYEQYF. The DNA of the CDR3 is TGTGCCAGCAGTGAAACCGGGTTTTATTACGAGCAGTACTTC.

There are a few counts of this clone. V and J are TRBV5-4 and TRBJ2-3, with 7 bases aligning to TRBD2. Germline V gene sequence: CDR1 SGHNT, CDR2 YYREEE (reference sequence). There are 15 residues in the CDR3. J lost 1 base, V lost 0 bases, and 2 bases had no gene match. Written as DNA, the CDR3 is TGTGCCAGCAGCTTGGGACGGGGGGGCACAGATACGCAGTATTTT. The encoded protein is CASSLGRGGTDTQYF. Together with reference TRBV5-4 and TRBJ2-3, the CDR3 gives the full variable domain: ETGVTQSPTHLIKTRGQQVTLRCSSQSGHNTVSWYQQALGQGPQFIFQYYREEENGRGNFPPRFSGLQFPNYSSELNVNALELDDSALYLCASSLGRGGTDTQYFGPGTRLTVL.

The V and J genes are TRBV6-6 and TRBJ2-1; TRBD1 is a possible D gene (6 bases). This CDR3 has 15 residues. The germline V gene has CDR1 MNHNY and CDR2 SVGAGI (reference sequence). V lost 7 bases to trimming and J lost 8 bases, with 21 bases between them. CDR3 protein: CASTSGHLTDHEQFF. CDR3 nucleotide sequence: TGTGCCAGCACCTCGGGACACCTTACTGATCATGAGCAGTTCTTC.

V and J are TRBV6-5 and TRBJ1-2; D might be TRBD1 (6 bases). There are 13 residues in the CDR3. Germline lookup yields CDR1 MNHEY and CDR2 SVGAGI. Trimming stripped 2 bases from V and 10 bases from J, with 14 bases between. Here the CDR3 reads CASSYGEQGDYTF. In DNA, the CDR3 is TGTGCCAGCAGTTACGGAGAACAGGGAGACTACACCTTC.

V usage is TRBV15 and J usage is TRBJ2-1; TRBD2 aligns across 7 bases. From germline, CDR1 is LNHNV and CDR2 YYDKDF (reference sequence). The CDR3 covers 14 residues. V trimming: 0 bases; J trimming: 13 bases; junction bases outside the gene matches: 9. The CDR3 is CATSREGGRTPQFF. CDR3 nucleotide sequence: TGTGCCACCAGCAGAGAGGGGGGGAGGACCCCCCAGTTCTTC.

The chain recombines TRBV5-1 with TRBJ1-4; D is ambiguous. CDR1 is SGHRS, CDR2 YFSETQ, per germline. This CDR3 is 15 amino acids long. Trimming took off 0 bases at V and 4 bases at J, with 10 bases between the two ends. For the CDR3, the DNA is TGCGCCAGCAGCTTGGGGAGAGAGATTAATGAAAAACTGTTTTTT. Protein sequence: CASSLGREINEKLFF.

This sequence joins TRBV19 and TRBJ1-4; D uncertain. Germline CDR1 LNHDA, CDR2 SQIVND (reference sequence). The CDR3 contains 13 residues. CDR3: CASRLPLNEKLFF. CDR3 DNA: TGTGCTTCCAGACTACCGCTTAATGAAAAACTGTTTTTT. The full variable domain, rest sourced from reference TRBV19 and TRBJ1-4, is DGGITQSPKYLFRKEGQNVTLSCEQNLNHDAMYWYRQDPGQGLRLIYYSQIVNDFQKGDIAEGYSVSREKKESFPLTVTSAQKNPTAFYLCASRLPLNEKLFFGSGTQLSVL.

This rearrangement joins TRBV9 to TRBJ1-4; D unclear. V dropped 0 bases and J dropped 3 bases, with 6 bases sitting between them. This CDR3 comprises 14 residues. The germline CDR1 and CDR2 sequences are SGDLS and YYNGEE. The CDR3 loop is CASSVGGPNEKLFF. CDR3 bases: TGTGCCAGCAGCGTAGGCGGTCCTAATGAAAAACTGTTTTTT.

The chain combines TRBV19 with TRBJ2-2; TRBD1 aligns across 11 bases. The CDR3 contains 14 residues. After removal of 3 bases from V and 6 bases from J, the junction contained 0 bases not matched to a gene. From germline, CDR1 is LNHDA and CDR2 SQIVND (reference sequence). The CDR3 DNA is TGTGCCAGTAGTATGGACAGGGGGCCCGGGGAGCTGTTTTTT. This encodes CASSMDRGPGELFF.

V and J are TRBV18 and TRBJ1-5; 9 bases are a match to TRBD1. The CDR3 has 13 amino acids. Unmatched junction bases numbered 10, after V lost 6 bases and J lost 13 bases. CDR1 is KGHSH, CDR2 LQKENI, per germline. In nucleotides, the CDR3 is TGTGCCAGCTCGAACGAAAGGACAGGGGTTCAGCATTTT. This translates into CASSNERTGVQHF. The entire variable domain, with the rest obtained from reference TRBV18 and TRBJ1-5, is as follows: NAGVMQNPRHLVRRRGQEARLRCSPMKGHSHVYWYRQLPEEGLKFMVYLQKENIIDESGMPKERFSAEFPKEGPSILRIQQVVRGDSAAYFCASSNERTGVQHFGDGTRLSIL.

The V call is TRBV5-1, the J call TRBJ2-7; D unresolved. CDR1 is SGHRS and CDR2 is YFSETQ in the germline V gene. V was cut by 4 bases and J by 0 bases, with 11 bases left in between. The CDR3 length is 14 residues. The CDR3 spells CASSLAPSSYEQYF. The DNA of the CDR3 is TGCGCCAGCAGCCTGGCGCCCAGCTCCTACGAGCAGTACTTC.